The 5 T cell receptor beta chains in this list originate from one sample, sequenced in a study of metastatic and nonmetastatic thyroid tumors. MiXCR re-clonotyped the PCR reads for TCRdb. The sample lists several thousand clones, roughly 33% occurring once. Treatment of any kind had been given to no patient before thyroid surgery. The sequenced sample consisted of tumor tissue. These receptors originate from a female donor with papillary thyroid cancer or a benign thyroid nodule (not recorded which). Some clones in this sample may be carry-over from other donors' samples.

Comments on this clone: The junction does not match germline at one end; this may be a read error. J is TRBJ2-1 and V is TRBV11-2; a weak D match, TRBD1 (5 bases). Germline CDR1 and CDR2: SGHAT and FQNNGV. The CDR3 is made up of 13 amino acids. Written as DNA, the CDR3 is TGTGCCATCTGCTTCGACAGTGCCAATGATCAGTTCTTC. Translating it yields CAICFDSANDQFF.

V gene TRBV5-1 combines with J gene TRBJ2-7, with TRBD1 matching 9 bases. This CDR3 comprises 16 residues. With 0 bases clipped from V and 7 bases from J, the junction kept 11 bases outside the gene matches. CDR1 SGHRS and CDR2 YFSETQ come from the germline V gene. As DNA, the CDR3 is TGCGCCAGCAGCTTGGTTTCGCCGGGACAGGGTGGGGAGCAGTACTTC. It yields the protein CASSLVSPGQGGEQYF.

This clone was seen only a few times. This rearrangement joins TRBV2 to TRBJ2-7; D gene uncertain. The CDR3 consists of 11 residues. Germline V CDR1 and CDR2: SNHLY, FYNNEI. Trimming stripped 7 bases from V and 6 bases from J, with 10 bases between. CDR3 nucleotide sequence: TGTGCCAGCACCGGCAAGGCCGAGCAGTACTTC. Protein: CASTGKAEQYF. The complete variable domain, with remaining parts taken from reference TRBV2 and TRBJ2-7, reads EPEVTQTPSHQVTQMGQEVILRCVPISNHLYFYWYRQILGQKVEFLVSFYNNEISEKSEIFDDQFSVERPDGSNFTLKIRSTKLEDSAMYFCASTGKAEQYFGPGTRLTVT.

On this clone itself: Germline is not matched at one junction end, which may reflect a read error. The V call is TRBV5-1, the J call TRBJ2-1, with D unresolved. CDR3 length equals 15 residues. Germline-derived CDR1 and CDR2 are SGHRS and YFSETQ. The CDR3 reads CASRLSVPFTNGQFF. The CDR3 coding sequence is TGCGCCAGCAGGTTGAGTGTGCCCTTTACAAATGGGCAGTTCTTC.

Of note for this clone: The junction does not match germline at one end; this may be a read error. CDR3 sequence: CAGSLHYGQYF. DNA of the CDR3: TGTGCCGGCAGCTTGCACTACGGGCAGTACTTC. The chain couples TRBV5-5 to TRBJ2-7, with no clear D. The V gene's germline CDR1 is SGHKS and CDR2 YYEKEE (reference sequence). CDR3 size: 11 residues. Variable domain in full (rest from reference TRBV5-5 and TRBJ2-7): DAGVTQSPTHLIKTRGQQVTLRCSPISGHKSVSWYQQVLGQGPQFIFQYYEKEERGRGNFPDRFSARQFPNYSSELNVNALLLGDSALYLCAGSLHYGQYFGPGTRLTVT.